One T cell receptor beta chain is described in this entry. The data are from a study of OX40 agonist ivuxolimab in advanced cancers. Study in general: Averaging about 60 years in age, with a range of about 23 to 85, the cohort was about 83% male.

Clones were sequenced by immunoSEQ multiplex PCR, and TCRdb holds only the in-frame ones, with some missing. The table records around 77,000 clones, around four fifths of them present only once. V was shortened by 9 bases and J by 3 bases, with 14 bases between the two germline ends. CDR3 length: 14 residues. From germline, CDR1 is LNHDA and CDR2 SQIVND (reference sequence). This material consisted of CD4+ or CD8+ T cells sorted from blood, taken in a trial of the OX40 agonist ivuxolimab. This receptor was identified in an adult with an advanced solid tumor such as melanoma, head and neck, liver or kidney cancer. The rearrangement uses TRBV19 and TRBJ1-4; D gene unclear. In nucleotides, the CDR3 is TGTGCCAGCGCCTGGGAGAGTCCTAATGAAAAACTGTTTTTT. Its translation: CASAWESPNEKLFF.